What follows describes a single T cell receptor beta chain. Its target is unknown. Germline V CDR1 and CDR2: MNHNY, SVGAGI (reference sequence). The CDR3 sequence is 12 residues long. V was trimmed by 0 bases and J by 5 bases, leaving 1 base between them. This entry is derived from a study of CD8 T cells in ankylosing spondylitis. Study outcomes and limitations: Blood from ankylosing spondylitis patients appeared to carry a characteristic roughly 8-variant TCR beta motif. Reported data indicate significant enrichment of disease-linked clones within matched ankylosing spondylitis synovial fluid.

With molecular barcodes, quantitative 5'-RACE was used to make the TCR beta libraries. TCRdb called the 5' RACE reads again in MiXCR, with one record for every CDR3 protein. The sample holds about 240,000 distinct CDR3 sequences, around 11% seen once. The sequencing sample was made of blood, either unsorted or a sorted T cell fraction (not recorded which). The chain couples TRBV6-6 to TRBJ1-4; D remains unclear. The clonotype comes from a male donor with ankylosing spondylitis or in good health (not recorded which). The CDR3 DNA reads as TGTGCCAGCAGTTACTCGAATGAAAAACTGTTTTTT. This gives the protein CASSYSNEKLFF.